This T cell receptor (beta chain) stems from a study of T cells and copy number aberrations in small-cell lung cancer. Study observations and caveats: The tissue was entirely formalin-fixed and paraffin-embedded, which is known to produce sequencing artifacts.

From germline, CDR1 is LNHDA and CDR2 SQIVND (reference sequence). This CDR3 spans 15 amino acids. Trimming stripped 3 bases from V and 4 bases from J, with 13 bases between. In the case of this clone: Antigen: not known.

No donor received chemotherapy or radiotherapy before surgery, nor immunotherapy before or after it. Every patient either smoked or had heavy second-hand smoke exposure. The method was immunoSEQ multiplex PCR; TCRdb's version includes in-frame clones alone and lacks a portion of them. The data contain fewer than 9,500 clones, roughly 82% of them seen just once; the ten biggest clones take up 4.6%. The source of this sequence is a woman in her forties or fifties with small cell lung cancer. V usage is TRBV19 and J usage is TRBJ1-5; D not certain. Sequencing input: normal tissue next to the tumor. DNA for the CDR3: TGTGCCAGTAGTATCTCAGCTTTGGGAAATCAGCCCCAGCATTTT. Residues: CASSISALGNQPQHF.